This record covers a single T cell receptor beta chain. Its cognate antigen is unknown. CD45RO-CCR7+CD27+CD95- defined naive CD8+ T cells. Libraries of TRB cDNA were made by 5' RACE and carried UMIs. Each CDR3 protein gets one entry in TCRdb, which reprocessed the 5' RACE reads and gives no DNA. Its clone listing holds 55,000 to 65,000 distinct CDR3 sequences. This specimen comes from a study of CXCR3-negative and CXCR3-positive naive CD8 T cells. General study results and limits: Cryopreservation partially decreased CXCR3 expression, and most assays used fresh PBMCs. CXCR3-expressing naive cells carried TRB CDR3s more hydrophobic than those of CXCR3-negative naive cells. Naive cells, whether CXCR3-negative or CXCR3-positive, had similar TRBV-TRBJ usage, while memory cells differed.

This TCR came from a human donor in good health. Some clones in this sample may be carry-over from other donors' samples. The sample consisted of naive CXCR3- CD8+ T cells from blood. Described subset: CD45RO-CCR7+CD27+CD95- naive CD8+ T cells lacking CXCR3 (TNR3-).

This CDR3 reads CASSLGTGLDEQYF. V usage is TRBV7-6 and J usage is TRBJ2-7; TCRdb selects TRBD1, and the lack of DNA leaves this call unchecked. Germline loops: CDR1 SGHVS, CDR2 FNYEAQ. This CDR3 comprises 14 residues.